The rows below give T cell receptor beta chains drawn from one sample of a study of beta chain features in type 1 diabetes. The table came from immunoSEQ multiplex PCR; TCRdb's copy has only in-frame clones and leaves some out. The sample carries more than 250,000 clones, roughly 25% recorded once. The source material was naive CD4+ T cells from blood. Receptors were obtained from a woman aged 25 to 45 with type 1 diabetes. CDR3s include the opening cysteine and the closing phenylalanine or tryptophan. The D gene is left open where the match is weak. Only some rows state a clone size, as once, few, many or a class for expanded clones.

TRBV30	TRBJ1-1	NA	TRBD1	TGTGCCTGGGACAGGACAGGGGCTGAGGGTAAAGCTTTCTTT	CAWDRTGAEGKAFF
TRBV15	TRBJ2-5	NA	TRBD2	TGTGCCACCAGCAGAGAATCGGCTAGCGGGAATCGAGCGTGGGAGACCCAGTACTTC	CATSRESASGNRAWETQYF
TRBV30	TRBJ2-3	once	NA	TGTGCCTGTGGCGGAGACACAGATACGCAGTATTTT	CACGGDTDTQYF
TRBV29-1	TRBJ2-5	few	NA	TGCAGCGTCCGGGGGGCGCGGGAGACCCAGTACTTC	CSVRGARETQYF
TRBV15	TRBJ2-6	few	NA	TGTGCCACCAGCGACCTCCGGGGGGGGGCCAACGTCCTGACTTTC	CATSDLRGGANVLTF
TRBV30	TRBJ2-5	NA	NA	TGTGCCTGGAGCATGACAGGACAAGAGACCCAGTACTTC	CAWSMTGQETQYF
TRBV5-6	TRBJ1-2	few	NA	TGTGCCAGCAGCTTGGTGGACAGCTATGGCTACACCTTC	CASSLVDSYGYTF
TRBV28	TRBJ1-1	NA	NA	TGTGCCAGCAGTTTAGGGCAGTCCCCCACTGAAGCTTTCTTT	CASSLGQSPTEAFF
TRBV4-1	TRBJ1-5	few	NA	TGCGCCAGCAGCCCCCTGGCAAGTCTTGGAGCGGGCAATCAGCCCCAGCATTTT	CASSPLASLGAGNQPQHF
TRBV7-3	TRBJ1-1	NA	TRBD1	TGTGCCAGCAGCTCCGGGACAGGGAACACTGAAGCTTTCTTT	CASSSGTGNTEAFF
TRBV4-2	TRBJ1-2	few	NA	TGTGCCAGCAGTCCACAGGGTCCCGACGGCTACACCTTC	CASSPQGPDGYTF
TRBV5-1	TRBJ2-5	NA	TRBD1	TGCGCCAGCAGCTTGGGGAGACGGACAGGGGGCTTAGAGACCCAGTACTTC	CASSLGRRTGGLETQYF
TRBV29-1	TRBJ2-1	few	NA	TGCAGCGTTGCAGGAAACAATGAGCAGTTCTTC	CSVAGNNEQFF
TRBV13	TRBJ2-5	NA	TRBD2	TGTGCCAGCAGCTTAGGGGGACTACAAGAGACCCAGTACTTC	CASSLGGLQETQYF
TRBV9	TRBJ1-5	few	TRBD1	TGTGCCAGCAGTGAGACAGGGCTCCAGCCCCAGCATTTT	CASSETGLQPQHF
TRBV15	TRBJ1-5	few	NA	TGTGCCACCAGCAGAGATGCAGGGAACGGTCAGCCCCAGCATTTT	CATSRDAGNGQPQHF
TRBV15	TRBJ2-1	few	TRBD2	TGTGCCACCAGCTCTGGGACTAGCAGGAATGAGCAGTTCTTC	CATSSGTSRNEQFF
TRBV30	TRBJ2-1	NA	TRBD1	TGTGCCTGGACGAGGGGGCCCGGTGAGCAGTTCTTC	CAWTRGPGEQFF
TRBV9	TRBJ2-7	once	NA	TGTGCCAGCAGCCTGACTGGGGCTGGACAAGGTAGAGAGCAGTACTTC	CASSLTGAGQGREQYF
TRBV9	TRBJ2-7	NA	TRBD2	TGTGCCAGCAGCGTAGCTGGGCTAGCGGGTCCCTACGAGCAGTACTTC	CASSVAGLAGPYEQYF
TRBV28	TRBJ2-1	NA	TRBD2	TGTGCCAGCAGGAGGAGGACTAGCGGGAGGTTAGATGAGCAGTTCTTC	CASRRRTSGRLDEQFF
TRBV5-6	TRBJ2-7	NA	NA	TGTGCCAGCAGCTTATACGGGTCCCCCTACGAGCAGTACTTC	CASSLYGSPYEQYF
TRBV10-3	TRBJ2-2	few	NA	TGTGCCATCAGTGACGGTCAGGGAAGGACCGGGGAGCTGTTTTTT	CAISDGQGRTGELFF
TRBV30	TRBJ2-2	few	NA	TGTGCCTGGAGTCACAACGCGAACACCGGGGAGCTGTTTTTT	CAWSHNANTGELFF
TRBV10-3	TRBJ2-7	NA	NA	TGTGCCGCGGGACCCACCCCGACTAGTAGCGAGCAGTACTTC	CAAGPTPTSSEQYF
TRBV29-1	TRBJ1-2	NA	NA	TGCAGCGTTGGCGGGGGGTACTATGCGGGCTACACCTTC	CSVGGGYYAGYTF
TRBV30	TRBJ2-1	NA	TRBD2	TGTGCCTGCCCCGGGACTAGCCTGATAGAGCAGTTCTTC	CACPGTSLIEQFF
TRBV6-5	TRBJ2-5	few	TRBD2	TGTGCCAGCAGTTACGGGTCTAGCGGGAGAACAGAGACCCAGTACTTC	CASSYGSSGRTETQYF
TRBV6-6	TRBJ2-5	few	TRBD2	TGTGCCAGCAGTTACCGTCGCGGGAGGGCCCAAGAGACCCAGTACTTC	CASSYRRGRAQETQYF
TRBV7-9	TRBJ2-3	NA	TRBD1	TGTGCCAGCAGCTTAGAGTCCGGGACAGTCACAGATACGCAGTATTTT	CASSLESGTVTDTQYF
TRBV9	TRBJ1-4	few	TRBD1	TGTGCCAGCAGCTTTGGACAGGGGATGGATGAAAAACTGTTTTTT	CASSFGQGMDEKLFF
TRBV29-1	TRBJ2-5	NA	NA	TGCAGCGTTGTGCGGGGACAAGAGACCCAGTACTTC	CSVVRGQETQYF
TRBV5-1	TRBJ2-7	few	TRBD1	TGCGCCAGCAGCCCACAGGGGCCACCACAAACCTACGAGCAGTACTTC	CASSPQGPPQTYEQYF
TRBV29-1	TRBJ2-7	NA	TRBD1	TGCAGCGCCGGGACAGGGTCTTCCTACGAGCAGTACTTC	CSAGTGSSYEQYF
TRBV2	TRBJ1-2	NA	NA	TGTGCCAGCAGTGGTCTCGAGGGATCCTATGGCTACACCTTC	CASSGLEGSYGYTF
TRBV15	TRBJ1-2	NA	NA	TGTGCCACCAGCAGAGACGGCGGACTTAACTATGGCTACACCTTC	CATSRDGGLNYGYTF
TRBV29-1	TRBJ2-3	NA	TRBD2	TGCAGCGCCCAGGCGCGGGAGGGCCCGAGAGATACGCAGTATTTT	CSAQAREGPRDTQYF
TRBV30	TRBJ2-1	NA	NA	TGTGCCTGGAACCGACTGGGACTGGAGAGCTCCTACAATGAGCAGTTCTTC	CAWNRLGLESSYNEQFF
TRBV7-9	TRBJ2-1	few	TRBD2	TGTGCCAGCAGCTTAGTCGCGGGAGCTGATGAGCAGTTCTTC	CASSLVAGADEQFF
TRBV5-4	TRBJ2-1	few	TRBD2	TGTGCCAGCAGCTCCGCGGGGGGCCCGGATGAGCAGTTCTTC	CASSSAGGPDEQFF
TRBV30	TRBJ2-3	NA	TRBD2	TGTGCCTGGAGCAAGCGGGAGGCCCTCCGGGATACGCAGTATTTT	CAWSKREALRDTQYF
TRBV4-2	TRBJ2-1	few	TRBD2	TGTGCCAGCAGCCAAGATGGGCTAGCGGGAGGGCCGAATGAGCAGTTCTTC	CASSQDGLAGGPNEQFF
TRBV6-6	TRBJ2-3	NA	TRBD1	TGTGCCAGCACCACCGGGACAGGGGTCGTCACAGATACGCAGTATTTT	CASTTGTGVVTDTQYF
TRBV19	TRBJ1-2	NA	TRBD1	TGTGCCAGTAGTACCCGGGACAGGGGCTATGGCTACACCTTC	CASSTRDRGYGYTF
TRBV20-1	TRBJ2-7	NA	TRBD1	TGCAGTGCTGGGACAGGCTACGAGCAGTACTTC	CSAGTGYEQYF
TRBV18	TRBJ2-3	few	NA	TGTGCCAGCTCACCCCGGGACTTCTCAGATACGCAGTATTTT	CASSPRDFSDTQYF
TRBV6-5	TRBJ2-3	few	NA	TGTGCCAGCAGTTACTCTCGGACTACCAACACAGATACGCAGTATTTT	CASSYSRTTNTDTQYF